Listed below are T cell receptor beta chains from one sample, sequenced in a study of T cell responses to AZD1222 COVID-19 vaccine. This table comes from immunoSEQ multiplex PCR, and its TCRdb copy is limited to in-frame clones, with some not included. Among 120,000 to 150,000 clones listed, approximately 90% were seen once. This specimen was peripheral blood, taken on day 0 of MenACWY control vaccination. Receptors originate from an adult in good health. Each CDR3 is given with its conserved first and last residue. Fields, in order: J gene, D gene, clone size, V gene, CDR3 protein, CDR3 DNA. D genes are given only for firm matches. Clone size is given for some rows only: seen once, a few or many times, or a class if the clone is expanded.

TRBJ2-1,-,-,TRBV10-3,CAISEGTSHNEQFF,TGTGCCATCAGTGAGGGGACCTCGCACAATGAGCAGTTCTTC
TRBJ1-1,-,-,TRBV7-9,CASSLAGGQAFF,TGTGCCAGCAGCTTAGCTGGGGGGCAAGCTTTCTTT
TRBJ1-1,-,-,TRBV28,CASSLYSLGENTEAFF,TGTGCCAGCAGTTTGTACTCGCTGGGAGAGAACACTGAAGCTTTCTTT
TRBJ1-2,TRBD1,once,TRBV7-9,CASSLDRGGDGYTF,TGTGCCAGCAGCTTAGACAGGGGAGGCGATGGCTACACCTTC
TRBJ1-5,-,-,TRBV4-2,CASSLTGGDQPQHF,TGTGCCAGCAGCCTTACGGGGGGCGATCAGCCCCAGCATTTT
TRBJ2-1,TRBD2,-,TRBV7-3,CASSLRPLGAGGIYNEQFF,TGTGCCAGCAGCTTACGTCCCCTAGGAGCGGGAGGGATCTACAATGAGCAGTTCTTC
TRBJ2-7,-,once,TRBV29-1,CSVEEGEQYF,TGCAGCGTTGAAGAGGGGGAGCAGTACTTC
TRBJ2-2,-,-,TRBV11-1,CASSDPTLATGELFF,TGTGCCAGCAGCGATCCCACCCTAGCCACCGGGGAGCTGTTTTTT
TRBJ1-2,-,-,TRBV7-9,CASSFQQGRLGYTF,TGTGCCAGCAGCTTCCAACAGGGACGATTGGGCTACACCTTC
TRBJ2-1,-,few,TRBV5-1,CASSPRGPSYNEQFF,TGCGCCAGCAGCCCAAGGGGACCCTCCTACAATGAGCAGTTCTTC
TRBJ2-3,-,-,TRBV29-1,CSVWRSSTDTQYF,TGCAGCGTTTGGCGGTCTAGCACAGATACGCAGTATTTT
TRBJ1-4,-,-,TRBV24-1,CATSDGGRVPEKLFF,TGTGCCACCAGTGATGGGGGCAGGGTCCCTGAAAAACTGTTTTTT
TRBJ2-3,-,-,TRBV10-3,CAISAGLNTDTQYF,TGTGCCATCAGTGCGGGACTTAACACAGATACGCAGTATTTT
TRBJ2-5,-,-,TRBV6-2/TRBV6-3,CASSYFQVQETQYF,TGTGCCAGCAGTTACTTTCAGGTGCAAGAGACCCAGTACTTC
TRBJ1-2,-,-,TRBV3-1/TRBV3-2,CASSQGSGNGYTF,TGTGCCAGCAGCCAAGGGTCCGGAAATGGCTACACCTTC
TRBJ2-5,-,-,TRBV7-3,CASSFQPGAVETQYF,TGTGCCAGCAGCTTTCAACCGGGGGCAGTGGAGACCCAGTACTTC
TRBJ2-7,-,-,TRBV7-2,CASSADPNSGLGEQYF,TGTGCCAGCAGCGCAGACCCTAACTCAGGGTTAGGCGAGCAGTACTTC
TRBJ1-2,-,once,TRBV21-1,CASSKGQGGYGYTF,TGTGCCAGCAGCAAAGGACAGGGCGGCTATGGCTACACCTTC
TRBJ1-2,-,-,TRBV7-2,CASSLDGTRGYTF,TGTGCCAGCAGCTTAGACGGGACACGTGGCTACACCTTC
TRBJ1-2,-,-,TRBV4-3,CASSQGLRGGYTF,TGCGCCAGCAGCCAAGGCTTACGGGGTGGCTACACCTTC
TRBJ2-1,-,-,TRBV3-1/TRBV3-2,CASSNSGEQFF,TGTGCCAGCAGCAACAGCGGTGAGCAGTTCTTC
TRBJ1-4,-,-,TRBV5-5,CASSLGWGLNEKLFF,TGTGCCAGCAGCTTGGGTTGGGGACTTAATGAAAAACTGTTTTTT
TRBJ1-2,TRBD1,-,TRBV28,CAEGGAMWGYTF,TGTGCCGAAGGGGGCGCGATGTGGGGCTACACCTTC
TRBJ1-2,TRBD1,-,TRBV6-5,CASSYGTDYGYTF,TGTGCCAGCAGTTACGGGACAGACTATGGCTACACCTTC
TRBJ1-2,-,-,TRBV10-3,CAISERPRQEPNYGYTF,TGTGCCATCAGTGAGCGACCGCGGCAGGAACCTAACTATGGCTACACCTTC
TRBJ2-7,TRBD1,few,TRBV3-1/TRBV3-2,CASSQQTGGSSSYEQYF,TGTGCCAGCAGCCAGCAAACAGGGGGCTCGAGCTCCTACGAGCAGTACTTC
TRBJ2-2,-,-,TRBV19,CASSMELVNTGELFF,TGTGCCAGTAGTATGGAGCTTGTGAACACCGGGGAGCTGTTTTTT
TRBJ1-2,-,-,TRBV7-9,CASSFRDAGYTF,TGTGCCAGCAGCTTCAGGGATGCTGGCTACACCTTC
TRBJ2-3,TRBD2,-,TRBV6-1,CASSESGRARDTQYF,TGTGCCAGCAGTGAGAGCGGGAGGGCACGTGATACGCAGTATTTT
TRBJ2-2,-,-,TRBV24-1,CATSWAGELFF,TGTGCCACCAGTTGGGCCGGGGAGCTGTTTTTT